This T cell receptor beta chain came from a study of T-cell memory formation after mild COVID-19. Study-wide context: TCR clusters showed largely donor specificity.

CDR3 length: 16 amino acids. Per germline, CDR1 KGHDR and CDR2 SFDVKD. V was pared by 4 bases and J by 6 bases, with 20 bases between. Study-wide results and caveats: Mainly in CM and EM were contracting CD4+ clones; CD8+ were in EMRA. Pre-infection memory already had some responding clones, implying cross-reactive memory joined. Clones contracting day 15 to 85 were balanced CD4/CD8; later expanders leaned CD4+.

TCRdb reprocessed the 5' RACE reads via MiXCR and lists one record per CDR3 protein. The table records about 150,000 distinct CDR3 sequences, around 27% of them present only once. This clonotype was counted only a few times. The antigen remains unidentified. The sequenced material came from PBMCs or a T cell subset sorted from them (not recorded which). The clonotype was recovered from an adult woman who had mild COVID-19 (a few samples of this study predate the infection). Cell type and time point are not known. V usage is TRBV24-1 and J usage is TRBJ1-1; D gene unclear. CDR3 protein: CATSDSQTVLPPEAFF. CDR3 nucleotides: TGTGCCACCAGTGACTCACAGACGGTGTTGCCCCCTGAAGCTTTCTTT.